Below, 26 T cell receptor beta chains from the same sample are listed, as sequenced in a study of T cell responses to AZD1222 COVID-19 vaccine. Some clones are missing from TCRdb's copy, which holds only in-frame ones; the method was immunoSEQ multiplex PCR. The sample has tens of thousands of clones, more than 90% seen once. The material was peripheral blood, obtained 28 days after the second AZD1222 dose. These receptors all stem from an adult who received the AZD1222 COVID-19 vaccine.

This chain joins TRBV10-3 and TRBJ1-5; D is uncertain. Trimming pared 4 bases from V and 1 base from J, leaving 8 bases between. CDR1 is ENHRY, CDR2 SYGVKD, per germline. The CDR3 contains 14 residues. In DNA form, the CDR3 reads TGTGCCATCAGTGGTGGTGCCAGCAATCAGCCCCAGCATTTT. Translating gives CAISGGASNQPQHF.

The chain carries TRBV2 and TRBJ1-1; no clear D gene. V was pared by 8 bases and J by 3 bases, with 16 bases between. Germline V lookup: CDR1 SNHLY, CDR2 FYNNEI. The CDR3 consists of 14 residues. The CDR3 DNA follows: TGTGCCAGCGGCCCTCGCGGGCTGTACACTGAAGCTTTCTTT. Protein product: CASGPRGLYTEAFF. Filled out from reference TRBV2 and TRBJ1-1, the complete variable domain reads EPEVTQTPSHQVTQMGQEVILRCVPISNHLYFYWYRQILGQKVEFLVSFYNNEISEKSEIFDDQFSVERPDGSNFTLKIRSTKLEDSAMYFCASGPRGLYTEAFFGQGTRLTVV.

The rearrangement links TRBV29-1 to TRBJ1-2; TRBD1 matches 7 bases. The J segment lost 3 bases and the V segment lost 4 bases, leaving 2 bases of the junction unmatched. The CDR3 loop spans 12 amino acids. Looked up from germline, CDR1 is SQVTM and CDR2 is ANQGSEA. Here the CDR3 DNA reads TGCAGCGTTGGACAGGGAGACTATGGCTACACCTTC. This gives the protein CSVGQGDYGYTF.

This clone was counted a few times. The V call is TRBV19, the J call TRBJ1-2; 10 nucleotides match TRBD1. The CDR3 length is 15 residues. V shed 5 bases, J shed 8 bases, and the junction held 11 bases outside the gene matches. Germline CDR1 is LNHDA and CDR2 is SQIVND (reference sequence). The CDR3: CASSFLTGGAEGYTF. The CDR3 DNA reads TGTGCCAGTAGTTTCTTGACAGGGGGCGCAGAAGGCTACACCTTC.

CDR3 bases: TGTGCCAGCAGTTCTACAGGGTCATGGGGCTACACCTTC. This sequence encodes CASSSTGSWGYTF. The J gene is TRBJ1-2, the V gene TRBV28, with D possibly matching TRBD1 (6 bases). The CDR3 loop spans 13 amino acids. The germline V and J ends were trimmed by 4 bases and 8 bases, with 14 bases remaining between them. Germline lookup yields CDR1 MDHEN and CDR2 SYDVKM.

The V and J genes are TRBV12-3 or TRBV12-4 and TRBJ1-5, with TRBD1 matching over 7 bases. The CDR3 contains 13 residues. Unmatched junction bases numbered 7, after V lost 11 bases and J lost 3 bases. The CDR3 loop is CAGSQGTNQPQHF. The CDR3 DNA sequence: TGTGCCGGCTCACAGGGGACCAATCAGCCCCAGCATTTT.

The rearrangement links TRBV29-1 to TRBJ2-7; 10 bases line up with TRBD2. Germline trimming cut 6 bases from V and 10 bases from J; bases unmatched to any gene: 6. This CDR3 comprises 11 residues. Looked up from germline, CDR1 is SQVTM and CDR2 is ANQGSEA. The CDR3 sequence is CSVQAGGPQYF. CDR3 DNA: TGCAGCGTCCAAGCGGGAGGGCCCCAGTACTTC.

The CDR3 sequence is CASSRWGGSSYNEQFF. In DNA, the CDR3 is TGTGCCAGCAGTAGGTGGGGCGGGAGTTCTTACAATGAGCAGTTCTTC. This chain uses TRBV27 with TRBJ2-1, with TRBD2 matching 7 bases. From germline, CDR1 is MNHEY and CDR2 SMNVEV (reference sequence). V shed 5 bases and J 4 bases; nucleotides not matched to a gene: 11. This CDR3 region has 16 residues.

V gene TRBV7-9 combines with J gene TRBJ1-4; 7 bases are shared with TRBD1. Looked up from germline, CDR1 is SEHNR and CDR2 is FQNEAQ (reference sequence). The CDR3 extends over 15 amino acids. The trim removed 6 bases at V and 6 bases at J, leaving 10 bases unmatched. For the CDR3, the DNA is TGTGCCAGCAGACCGGGACAGTTGATAGATGAAAAACTGTTTTTT. Translating gives CASRPGQLIDEKLFF.

The chain carries TRBV18 and TRBJ2-1; no definite D call. V gave up 0 bases and J gave up 8 bases, with 17 bases separating them. This CDR3 has 16 residues. Germline loops: CDR1 KGHSH, CDR2 LQKENI. CDR3 in amino acids: CASSPPGYGTGDEQFF. In DNA form, the CDR3 reads TGTGCCAGCTCACCACCGGGGTACGGAACGGGCGATGAGCAGTTCTTC.

The J gene is TRBJ2-7, the V gene TRBV27; D possibly corresponds to TRBD1 (5 bases). The CDR3 covers 14 residues. Trimming left V 3 bases short and J 1 base short, with 10 bases between. Germline assignment: CDR1 MNHEY and CDR2 SMNVEV (reference sequence). The CDR3 here is CASSFQGRSYEQYF. The CDR3 DNA reads TGTGCCAGCAGTTTCCAGGGAAGGTCCTACGAGCAGTACTTC.

The V call is TRBV28, the J call TRBJ1-2; 8 bases agree with TRBD1. V shed 8 bases and J 7 bases; nucleotides not matched to a gene: 9. The CDR3 covers 13 residues. The germline V gene has CDR1 MDHEN and CDR2 SYDVKM. The CDR3 bases are TGTGCCAGCGAGGAGACAGGGGTATTTGGCTACACCTTC. Protein product: CASEETGVFGYTF.

This rearrangement joins TRBV27 to TRBJ1-2; D is unclear. Germline lookup yields CDR1 MNHEY and CDR2 SMNVEV (reference sequence). V was trimmed by 4 bases and J by 2 bases, leaving 8 bases between them. The CDR3 runs to 13 residues. The CDR3 DNA reads TGTGCCAGCAGTTCGGCCGGCAACTATGGCTACACCTTC. As protein: CASSSAGNYGYTF.

The J gene is TRBJ1-4, the V gene TRBV4-3, with D tentatively TRBD1 (6 bases). The CDR3 has 16 residues. Germline loops: CDR1 LGHNA, CDR2 YSLEER. The V gene lost 3 bases and the J gene lost 3 bases, with 14 bases spanning the gap. In DNA, the CDR3 is TGCGCCAGCAGCCACCGTAAGGGGGTTGCTAATGAAAAACTGTTTTTT. Its translation: CASSHRKGVANEKLFF.

V is TRBV11-2 and J is TRBJ2-7; possibly TRBD2 for D (6 bases). Germline V gene sequence: CDR1 SGHAT, CDR2 FQNNGV. V lost 5 bases and J lost 4, with 15 bases in between. The CDR3 contains 14 residues. The chain's CDR3 is CASSRPGLLYEQYF. CDR3 coding DNA: TGTGCCAGCAGCAGACCGGGACTGCTATACGAGCAGTACTTC.

V gene TRBV10-2 combines with J gene TRBJ1-2; D is possibly TRBD1 (6 bases). The germline V and J ends were trimmed by 6 bases and 5 bases, with 16 bases remaining between them. CDR1 is WSHSY and CDR2 is SAAADI in the germline V gene. The CDR3 runs 14 residues. CDR3 in amino acids: CASRGSGVWYGYTF. In DNA, the CDR3 is TGCGCCAGCAGGGGGTCAGGGGTATGGTATGGCTACACCTTC.

V gene TRBV19 combines with J gene TRBJ2-3; 7 bases fit TRBD2. The CDR3 extends over 14 amino acids. After removal of 7 bases from V and 2 bases from J, the junction contained 6 bases not matched to a gene. Germline CDR1 reads LNHDA; CDR2 reads SQIVND (reference sequence). The CDR3: CASTVGRATDTQYF. The CDR3, as DNA: TGTGCCAGTACCGTAGGGAGGGCCACAGATACGCAGTATTTT.

The rearrangement links TRBV24-1 to TRBJ2-1, with 8 positions matching TRBD2. V shed 4 bases and J 4 bases; nucleotides not matched to a gene: 8. CDR1 is KGHDR, CDR2 SFDVKD, per germline. This CDR3 contains 16 residues. CDR3 nucleotide sequence: TGTGCCACCAGTGACCCCGGGACTAGAGGGTACAATGAGCAGTTCTTC. Translation: CATSDPGTRGYNEQFF.

The chain joins TRBV3-1 (or the pseudogene TRBV3-2) to TRBJ2-7, with a tentative D call TRBD2 (6 bases). This CDR3 contains 14 residues. V was trimmed by 1 base and J by 3 bases, leaving 10 bases between them. The germline gives CDR1 LGHDT, CDR2 YNNKEL (reference sequence). CDR3 sequence (DNA): TGTGCCAGCAGCCAAGGGGACTCCTACTACGAGCAGTACTTC. Residues: CASSQGDSYYEQYF.

This chain links TRBV7-2 with TRBJ1-2; 9 bases line up with TRBD1. This CDR3 contains 15 residues. V lost 1 base and J lost 5; bases outside the gene matches: 5. CDR1 SGHTA and CDR2 FQGNSA come from the germline V gene. CDR3 protein: CASSLVGQGGYGYTF. In nucleotides, the CDR3 is TGTGCCAGCAGCTTAGTGGGACAGGGAGGGTATGGCTACACCTTC.

This sequence joins TRBV7-2 and TRBJ2-5; D may match TRBD1 or TRBD2 (5 bases each). V lost 5 bases and J lost 1, with 11 bases in between. This CDR3 is 14 amino acids long. Per germline, CDR1 SGHTA and CDR2 FQGNSA. CDR3 DNA sequence: TGTGCCAGCAGCCCCAGGGACGGCCAAGAGACCCAGTACTTC. Translated: CASSPRDGQETQYF.

V gene TRBV12-3 or TRBV12-4 combines with J gene TRBJ1-2, with TRBD1 matching over 9 bases. The CDR3 covers 13 residues. After removal of 5 bases from V and 6 bases from J, the junction contained 4 bases not matched to a gene. Here the CDR3 reads CASSLRDRDGYTF. The CDR3 DNA is TGTGCCAGCAGTCTCCGGGACAGGGATGGCTACACCTTC.

Relative to its sample, this clone is medium-sized. The rearrangement links TRBV19 to TRBJ2-1; the D is unclear. CDR1 is LNHDA and CDR2 is SQIVND in the germline V gene (reference sequence). Trimming took off 5 bases at V and 0 bases at J, with 11 bases between the two ends. The CDR3 extends over 15 amino acids. CDR3 residues: CASSSPISSYNEQFF. The CDR3 nucleotides read TGTGCCAGTAGTTCCCCGATAAGCTCCTACAATGAGCAGTTCTTC.

This clone was found a few times. J is TRBJ1-1 and V is TRBV7-2; no firm D call. V lost 5 bases and J lost 1, with 8 bases in between. The CDR3 runs to 13 residues. The germline CDR1 and CDR2 sequences are SGHTA and FQGNSA. CDR3 DNA: TGTGCCAGCAGCAGACAAAGGAACACTGAAGCTTTCTTT. It is translated as CASSRQRNTEAFF.

The chain uses TRBV6-5 and TRBJ2-7; the match to TRBD1 covers 9 bases. The CDR3 runs 13 residues. The germline V gene has CDR1 MNHEY and CDR2 SVGAGI. J was trimmed by 6 bases and V by 10 bases; bases with no gene match: 10. The CDR3 region is CATRSGTGFEQYF. CDR3 DNA sequence: TGTGCCACCCGGTCAGGGACAGGGTTCGAGCAGTACTTC.

The chain joins TRBV19 to TRBJ2-1; the D is unclear. Germline-derived CDR1 and CDR2 are LNHDA and SQIVND (reference sequence). CDR3 length: 15 residues. V was trimmed by 0 bases and J by 2 bases, leaving 8 bases between them. CDR3 bases: TGTGCCAGTAGTATAGAGGGCGGAACCTACAATGAGCAGTTCTTC. This codes for CASSIEGGTYNEQFF.